There are a few counts of the clone carrying this T cell receptor beta chain. The sample is drawn from a study of T cell repertoires in cytomegalovirus infection. Germline V gene data show CDR1 as SGHVS and CDR2 as FQNEAQ. This CDR3 has 20 amino acids. Germline trimming cut 3 bases from V and 3 bases from J; bases unmatched to any gene: 18. TCRdb recomputed calls from the reads with MiXCR, one row per CDR3 protein. Among approximately 700,000 distinct CDR3 sequences, less than 40% were seen once, and the ten largest hold roughly 2.9%. The chain recombines TRBV7-8 with TRBJ1-4; 8 bases map to TRBD1. This TCR was sampled from a human donor in good health (CMV status not recorded). Some clones in this sample may be carry-over from other donors' samples. Sequenced material: PBMCs. CDR3 region: CASSFSPGQALRGANEKLFF. Written as DNA, the CDR3 is TGTGCCAGCAGCTTCTCCCCGGGACAGGCGTTGAGGGGAGCTAATGAAAAACTGTTTTTT.